Sequencing of this T cell receptor beta chain was carried out in a study of blood T cell repertoires in COVID-19. Method: immunoSEQ multiplex PCR; TCRdb's copy keeps in-frame clones and lacks some. The data show about 250,000 clones, about nine tenths seen once. Participant reports of clinical history set cohort assignment. Recovery meant two consecutive negative NP/OP PCR tests, professional clearance, or resolved symptoms. Per the germline V gene, CDR1 is SGHRS and CDR2 is YFSETQ. V lost 1 base and J lost 9; bases outside the gene matches: 10. CDR3 length equals 16 residues. The sequencing input was PBMCs or T cells enriched from blood (not recorded which). The genes are TRBV5-1 and TRBJ2-1; the match to TRBD2 covers 10 bases. The receptor was derived from a woman in her fifties or sixties who had recovered from COVID-19. The CDR3 DNA reads as TGCGCCAGCAGCTTGAGGCTAGCGGGAGAAGTGGGTGAGCAGTTCTTC. Translation gives CASSLRLAGEVGEQFF.